One and the same sample provided the 25 T cell receptor beta chains below, sequenced in a study of T cell responses to AZD1222 COVID-19 vaccine. Some clones are missing from TCRdb's copy, which holds only in-frame ones; the method was immunoSEQ multiplex PCR. The sample shows around 100,000 clones, around 85% of them seen only once. The sequenced sample was peripheral blood, obtained on day 0 of AZD1222 vaccination. These receptors were collected from an adult in good health.

The chain carries TRBV27 and TRBJ1-1; D not certain. The V end was cut by 2 bases, the J end by 1 base, with 14 bases between. The CDR3 length is 16 residues. Germline V gene lookup returns CDR1 MNHEY and CDR2 SMNVEV (reference sequence). The CDR3 region is CASSLSQANTNTEAFF. For the CDR3, the DNA is TGTGCCAGCAGTTTAAGCCAGGCAAACACGAACACTGAAGCTTTCTTT.

The V call is TRBV7-2, the J call TRBJ1-4; D may be TRBD1 (5 bases). CDR3 size: 17 residues. The germline V gene has CDR1 SGHTA and CDR2 FQGNSA. V lost 1 base to trimming and J lost 6 bases, with 18 bases between them. CDR3 sequence (DNA): TGTGCCAGCAGCTTAGATGGTTTCGGGACCACGTATGAAAAACTGTTTTTT. It translates to CASSLDGFGTTYEKLFF.

The rearrangement joins TRBV5-1 to TRBJ2-2, with 8 bases that match TRBD1. V shed 4 bases and J 7 bases; nucleotides not matched to a gene: 6. The germline V gene encodes CDR1 SGHRS and CDR2 YFSETQ. This CDR3 spans 14 amino acids. The CDR3 region is CASSLDREDGELFF. The DNA for the CDR3 is TGCGCCAGCAGCCTGGACAGGGAGGACGGGGAGCTGTTTTTT.

The chain has TRBV11-2 and TRBJ2-7; D is unclear. Germline V gene data show CDR1 as SGHAT and CDR2 as FQNNGV. The CDR3 totals 11 residues. Trimming cost V 7 bases and J 4 bases, with 8 bases left between them. The CDR3: CASNQPYEQYF. Here the CDR3 DNA reads TGTGCCAGCAACCAACCATACGAGCAGTACTTC.

This clone was seen only a few times. The V gene is TRBV29-1, the J gene TRBJ2-6; TRBD1 is a possible D gene (7 bases). V was shortened by 3 bases and J by 2 bases, with 17 bases between the two germline ends. This CDR3 is built from 17 residues. The germline V gene encodes CDR1 SQVTM and CDR2 ANQGSEA. The CDR3 DNA is TGCAGCGTTGAGACTCCACGCAGGGGGGCTGGGGCCAACGTCCTGACTTTC. It encodes CSVETPRRGAGANVLTF.

V gene TRBV29-1 combines with J gene TRBJ1-1, with D possibly TRBD1 on 6 matching bases. Per the germline V gene, CDR1 is SQVTM and CDR2 is ANQGSEA. The CDR3 length is 14 residues. The V and J ends lost 6 bases and 5 bases respectively, with 19 bases between them. This CDR3 is CSVGVPGAETEAFF. The CDR3 coding sequence is TGCAGCGTGGGGGTTCCGGGGGCCGAAACTGAAGCTTTCTTT. Using reference TRBV29-1 and TRBJ1-1 for the parts outside the CDR3, the full variable domain is SAVISQKPSRDICQRGTSLTIQCQVDSQVTMMFWYRQQPGQSLTLIATANQGSEATYESGFVIDKFPISRPNLTFSTLTVSNMSPEDSSIYLCSVGVPGAETEAFFGQGTRLTVV.

About this clone itself: The sample has other DNA sequences that encode this CDR3 too. V gene TRBV18 combines with J gene TRBJ1-1, with 9 bases identical to TRBD1. This CDR3 contains 13 residues. Looked up from germline, CDR1 is KGHSH and CDR2 is LQKENI. V lost 3 bases and J lost 5; bases outside the gene matches: 1. CDR3 in amino acids: CASSPGQGTEAFF. The CDR3 coding sequence is TGTGCCAGCTCACCGGGACAGGGAACTGAAGCTTTCTTT. Full variable domain (rest looked up from reference TRBV18 and TRBJ1-1): NAGVMQNPRHLVRRRGQEARLRCSPMKGHSHVYWYRQLPEEGLKFMVYLQKENIIDESGMPKERFSAEFPKEGPSILRIQQVVRGDSAAYFCASSPGQGTEAFFGQGTRLTVV.

The V and J genes are TRBV15 and TRBJ1-4, with D perhaps TRBD1 (5 bases). There are 15 residues in the CDR3. V lost 6 bases and J lost 6, with 17 bases in between. Per the germline V gene, CDR1 is LNHNV and CDR2 is YYDKDF (reference sequence). CDR3 sequence: CATSGPQGMDEKLFF. CDR3 DNA: TGTGCCACCAGTGGCCCCCAGGGAATGGATGAAAAACTGTTTTTT. The full variable domain, rest sourced from reference TRBV15 and TRBJ1-4, is DAMVIQNPRYQVTQFGKPVTLSCSQTLNHNVMYWYQQKSSQAPKLLFHYYDKDFNNEADTPDNFQSRRPNTSFCFLDIRSPGLGDTAMYLCATSGPQGMDEKLFFGSGTQLSVL.

The rearrangement uses TRBV19 and TRBJ2-3; possible D gene TRBD2, 6 bases. The CDR3 totals 14 residues. Trimming removed 7 bases at V and 6 bases at J, with 17 bases between. Germline lookup yields CDR1 LNHDA and CDR2 SQIVND (reference sequence). For the CDR3, the DNA is TGTGCCAGTACCCCGACTAGTCGTGGGGATACGCAGTATTTT. Amino acid sequence: CASTPTSRGDTQYF.

The chain joins TRBV29-1 to TRBJ2-1; TRBD2 agrees at 12 bases. Germline values: CDR1 SQVTM, CDR2 ANQGSEA. This CDR3 has 14 amino acids. The V gene end was trimmed by 8 bases and the J gene end by 7 bases; junction bases not matched to a gene: 9. CDR3 coding DNA: TGCAGCATACTTCTAGCGGGAGGGCCAAATGAGCAGTTCTTC. Amino acid sequence: CSILLAGGPNEQFF.

The chain carries TRBV7-3 and TRBJ2-7; D uncertain. Germline V gives CDR1 SGHTA, CDR2 FQGTGA. V was cut by 2 bases and J by 3 bases, with 14 bases left in between. The CDR3 has 15 amino acids. CDR3 protein: CASSLAGSEYYEQYF. The CDR3 DNA reads TGTGCCAGCAGCTTAGCCGGATCGGAGTACTACGAGCAGTACTTC.

This clone occurred once. The chain carries TRBV6-5 and TRBJ2-7; the D gene could be TRBD1 or TRBD2 (5 bases each). The CDR3 covers 15 residues. The V end was cut by 0 bases, the J end by 1 base, with 10 bases between. Germline loops: CDR1 MNHEY, CDR2 SVGAGI. In DNA, the CDR3 is TGTGCCAGCAGTTACTCGGGGACGGAATCCTACGAGCAGTACTTC. Its translation: CASSYSGTESYEQYF.

The chain has TRBV9 and TRBJ1-1; D is perhaps TRBD1 (5 bases). Germline V CDR1 and CDR2: SGDLS, YYNGEE. V dropped 3 bases and J dropped 0 bases, with 15 bases sitting between them. The CDR3 consists of 16 residues. Here the CDR3 reads CASSEGRWGMNTEAFF. CDR3 coding DNA: TGTGCCAGCAGCGAGGGTAGATGGGGCATGAACACTGAAGCTTTCTTT.

This chain connects TRBV7-3 to TRBJ2-3, with TRBD2 matching over 11 bases. The V gene's germline CDR1 is SGHTA and CDR2 FQGTGA. The CDR3 consists of 16 residues. With V trimmed by 4 bases and J by 3 bases, 6 bases remained unmatched. CDR3 nucleotides: TGTGCCAGCAGCTCGGGGACTAGCGGAAGGACAGATACGCAGTATTTT. As protein: CASSSGTSGRTDTQYF. Full variable domain (missing parts from reference TRBV7-3 and TRBJ2-3): GAGVSQTPSNKVTEKGKYVELRCDPISGHTALYWYRQSLGQGPEFLIYFQGTGAADDSGLPNDRFFAVRPEGSVSTLKIQRTERGDSAVYLCASSSGTSGRTDTQYFGPGTRLTVL.

This clone was seen just once. The rearrangement joins TRBV19 to TRBJ1-5; TRBD1 aligns across 7 bases. After removal of 5 bases from V and 4 bases from J, the junction contained 8 bases not matched to a gene. This CDR3 spans 15 amino acids. Germline V gene sequence: CDR1 LNHDA, CDR2 SQIVND (reference sequence). Here the CDR3 DNA reads TGTGCCAGTAGTGATCACAGGGGAGGAAATCAGCCCCAGCATTTT. Its translation: CASSDHRGGNQPQHF. Full variable domain (rest looked up from reference TRBV19 and TRBJ1-5): DGGITQSPKYLFRKEGQNVTLSCEQNLNHDAMYWYRQDPGQGLRLIYYSQIVNDFQKGDIAEGYSVSREKKESFPLTVTSAQKNPTAFYLCASSDHRGGNQPQHFGDGTRLSIL.

The chain couples TRBV6-5 to TRBJ1-6; D perhaps matches TRBD1 (6 bases). Germline lookup yields CDR1 MNHEY and CDR2 SVGAGI. Trimming removed 6 bases from V and 8 bases from J, with 11 bases in between. The CDR3 has 13 amino acids. CDR3 DNA sequence: TGTGCCAGCAGACGACAGGACTATTCACCCCTCCACTTT. Protein sequence: CASRRQDYSPLHF.

The chain has TRBV15 and TRBJ1-1, with D unclear. V lost 0 bases, J lost 3 bases, and 11 bases lay in between. Germline CDR1 reads LNHNV; CDR2 reads YYDKDF (reference sequence). The CDR3 consists of 15 residues. CDR3 sequence reads: CATSRDLGQYTEAFF. The CDR3 bases are TGTGCCACCAGCAGAGATCTTGGGCAGTACACTGAAGCTTTCTTT. Variable domain in full (rest from reference TRBV15 and TRBJ1-1): DAMVIQNPRYQVTQFGKPVTLSCSQTLNHNVMYWYQQKSSQAPKLLFHYYDKDFNNEADTPDNFQSRRPNTSFCFLDIRSPGLGDTAMYLCATSRDLGQYTEAFFGQGTRLTVV.

V is TRBV11-3 and J is TRBJ2-7; 10 nucleotides match TRBD2. The CDR3 spans 15 residues. V was pared by 1 base and J by 6 bases, with 6 bases of the junction left unmatched. In germline, CDR1 is SGHNT, CDR2 YENEEA. CDR3 sequence reads: CASSLVLAGDSEQYF. CDR3 bases: TGTGCCAGCAGCTTAGTTCTAGCGGGAGACAGCGAGCAGTACTTC.

The table lists this clone with a few counts. This rearrangement joins TRBV4-1 to TRBJ2-7, with 9 positions matching TRBD2. Trimming took 4 bases from V and 9 from J; bases not matched to a gene: 22. In germline, CDR1 is MGHRA, CDR2 YSYEKL. CDR3 length: 18 residues. The CDR3 sequence: CASSPDGGGRASTQGQYF. CDR3 coding DNA: TGCGCCAGCAGCCCTGATGGGGGCGGGAGGGCCTCCACTCAGGGGCAGTACTTC.

The chain joins TRBV7-2 to TRBJ1-5; D may be TRBD1 (5 bases). V was trimmed by 3 bases and J by 4 bases, leaving 7 bases between them. The CDR3 is 13 residues long. CDR1 and CDR2 (germline): SGHTA, FQGNSA. This chain's CDR3 is CASSFPGNQPQHF. The CDR3 DNA is TGTGCCAGCAGCTTTCCAGGGAATCAGCCCCAGCATTTT.

The chain combines TRBV18 with TRBJ1-2; 7 bases are a match to TRBD1. Per the germline V gene, CDR1 is KGHSH and CDR2 is LQKENI. CDR3 length: 14 residues. Trimming took 6 bases from V and 1 from J; bases not matched to a gene: 5. The CDR3 DNA is TGTGCCAGCTCTCGGGACAGTGTTAACTATGGCTACACCTTC. The encoded protein is CASSRDSVNYGYTF.

V usage is TRBV6-5 and J usage is TRBJ1-5; D is ambiguous. The germline V gene has CDR1 MNHEY and CDR2 SVGAGI. This CDR3 contains 14 residues. V was shortened by 2 bases and J by 5 bases, with 10 bases between the two germline ends. CDR3 DNA sequence: TGTGCCAGCAGTTACGGTCACGGGGATCAGCCCCAGCATTTT. Translation: CASSYGHGDQPQHF.

The chain links TRBV28 to TRBJ2-3; possibly TRBD2 for D (6 bases). V dropped 7 bases and J dropped 1 base, with 15 bases sitting between them. This CDR3 comprises 15 residues. CDR1 is MDHEN and CDR2 is SYDVKM in the germline V gene. The CDR3 bases are TGTGCCAGCACTCACCAACTAGCCGGCACAGATACGCAGTATTTT. Protein: CASTHQLAGTDTQYF. Filled out from reference TRBV28 and TRBJ2-3, the complete variable domain reads DVKVTQSSRYLVKRTGEKVFLECVQDMDHENMFWYRQDPGLGLRLIYFSYDVKMKEKGDIPEGYSVSREKKERFSLILESASTNQTSMYLCASTHQLAGTDTQYFGPGTRLTVL.

This chain links TRBV5-1 with TRBJ2-7; a weak D match, TRBD1 (6 bases). V lost 4 bases and J lost 5, with 19 bases in between. Germline CDR1 reads SGHRS; CDR2 reads YFSETQ. The CDR3 extends over 15 amino acids. The CDR3 protein is CASSLPRDKFNEQYF. CDR3 DNA sequence: TGCGCCAGCAGCCTACCCCGGGACAAGTTTAACGAGCAGTACTTC.

The genes are TRBV14 and TRBJ1-4, with a weak D call TRBD1 (5 bases). Germline assignment: CDR1 SGHDN and CDR2 FVKESK. This CDR3 contains 15 residues. Trimming took off 3 bases at V and 4 bases at J, with 12 bases between the two ends. The chain's CDR3 is CASSHAGGVNEKLFF. The DNA for the CDR3 is TGTGCCAGCAGCCACGCGGGAGGGGTTAATGAAAAACTGTTTTTT.